This T cell receptor (beta chain) was sequenced for a study of blood T cell repertoires in COVID-19. Overall study context: Both acute and convalescent COVID-19 samples were obtained from the United States, Italy and Spain. In each case, the material was cDNA or gDNA derived from T cells, B-cell-depleted T cells, or PBMCs.

Profiled with immunoSEQ multiplex PCR; TCRdb holds only in-frame clones, not every one. Among 70,000 or so clones listed, 80% to 90% were seen once. In germline, CDR1 is MNHNY, CDR2 SVGAGI (reference sequence). This CDR3 comprises 17 residues. V was shortened by 5 bases and J by 0 bases, with 16 bases between the two germline ends. Material for sequencing was peripheral blood. This receptor was taken from a woman under 30 with acute or convalescent COVID-19. The chain joins TRBV6-6 to TRBJ2-2; unclear D gene. The CDR3, as DNA: TGTGCCAGCAGTCCCCGGGTGGTCTCTGCGAACACCGGGGAGCTGTTTTTT. It specifies CASSPRVVSANTGELFF.